What follows is one T cell receptor (beta chain) and its context. The sample comes from a study of CD8+ T cells in alopecia areata. Patients with alopecia areata provided lesional scalp punch biopsies as well as peripheral blood. V lost 5 bases to trimming and J lost 2 bases, with 11 bases between them. Germline V CDR1 and CDR2: GTSNPN, SVGIG (reference sequence). The CDR3 runs to 13 residues. After isolation, RNA underwent reverse transcription to generate cDNA as the sequencing template. Only in-frame clones appear in the TCRdb table, and some are missing; sequencing was by immunoSEQ multiplex PCR. Of around 120,000 clones listed, approximately 38% are singletons.

The source of this sequence is a human donor with alopecia areata. The chain couples TRBV30 to TRBJ2-3; tentatively, D is TRBD2 (5 bases). The material sequenced was CD4+ T cells sorted from blood. The CDR3 DNA reads as TGTGCCTGGTCGAGCGGTAACACAGATACGCAGTATTTT. The encoded protein is CAWSSGNTDTQYF. Complete variable domain (other parts from reference TRBV30 and TRBJ2-3): SQTIHQWPATLVQPVGSPLSLECTVEGTSNPNLYWYRQAAGRGLQLLFYSVGIGQISSEVPQNLSASRPQDRQFILSSKKLLLSDSGFYLCAWSSGNTDTQYFGPGTRLTVL.